Each of the 10 T cell receptor beta chains below was sequenced from the same sample in a study of CD8 T cells in Susac syndrome. RNA was extracted with the RNeasy kit, and a quantity of roughly 0.5 to 1 ug was reverse transcribed using random hexamers. TCRdb used MiXCR to reprocess the immunoSEQ multiplex PCR reads, holding one entry per CDR3 protein. The sample carries roughly 200,000 distinct CDR3 sequences, around 94% recorded once. Sequenced sample: CD4+ T cells from PBMCs. The origin of the receptors is a human donor with Susac syndrome.

The CDR3 protein is CSAGRLAGGPETQYF. The CDR3 bases are TGCAGTGCTGGCCGACTAGCGGGGGGGCCAGAGACCCAGTACTTC. This sequence joins TRBV20-1 and TRBJ2-5; 14 bases match TRBD2. The V and J ends lost 5 bases and 4 bases, in that order; junction bases with no gene match: 6. The CDR3 has 15 residues. Germline values: CDR1 DFQATT, CDR2 SNEGSKA (reference sequence).

The chain uses TRBV30 and TRBJ1-5, with TRBD1 matching 7 bases. The junction had 6 bases not matched to a gene; V was cut back by 1 base and J by 0 bases. Per the germline V gene, CDR1 is GTSNPN and CDR2 is SVGIG (reference sequence). This CDR3 is 16 amino acids long. Here the CDR3 reads CAWSARGLYSNQPQHF. The DNA for the CDR3 is TGTGCCTGGAGTGCCAGGGGGTTATATAGCAATCAGCCCCAGCATTTT.

The chain employs TRBV20-1 and TRBJ2-5; 8 bases are shared with TRBD1. The CDR3 runs to 13 residues. Germline assignment: CDR1 DFQATT and CDR2 SNEGSKA (reference sequence). After removal of 3 bases from V and 6 bases from J, the junction contained 6 bases not matched to a gene. The CDR3 here is CSARETGVQTQYF. The CDR3 DNA is TGCAGTGCTAGGGAGACAGGGGTACAGACCCAGTACTTC.

The chain uses TRBV12-3 or TRBV12-4 and TRBJ2-5, with D uncertain. This CDR3 spans 14 amino acids. V was pared by 3 bases and J by 5 bases, with 13 bases between. The CDR3 DNA follows: TGTGCCAGCAGTTTCAACTACCCGAGGGAGACCCAGTACTTC. Amino acid sequence: CASSFNYPRETQYF.

The chain uses TRBV5-1 and TRBJ2-3; perhaps TRBD1 as D (5 bases). Germline V lookup: CDR1 SGHRS, CDR2 YFSETQ. CDR3 length: 16 residues. Trimming stripped 5 bases from V and 3 bases from J, with 19 bases between. The CDR3 DNA reads TGCGCCAGCAGTACCCAGGGCCGCAGGATAACAGATACGCAGTATTTT. Protein sequence: CASSTQGRRITDTQYF.

The V and J genes are TRBV7-9 and TRBJ2-5; 8 bases map to TRBD2. This CDR3 is 15 amino acids long. V was pared by 8 bases and J by 4 bases, with 12 bases of the junction left unmatched. Germline V gene data show CDR1 as SEHNR and CDR2 as FQNEAQ (reference sequence). The CDR3 DNA sequence: TGTGCCAGCCGAACTAGCGGTCGGGGGGGAGAGACCCAGTACTTC. It specifies CASRTSGRGGETQYF.

J is TRBJ2-1 and V is TRBV10-1, with D unresolved. CDR3 length: 12 amino acids. Trimming pared 0 bases from V and 9 bases from J, leaving 6 bases between. Germline CDR1 is WNHNN and CDR2 is SYGVQD (reference sequence). CDR3 sequence (DNA): TGCGCCAGCAGTGAGTCCGGGTCTGAGCAGTTCTTC. It yields the protein CASSESGSEQFF.

J is TRBJ1-2 and V is TRBV20-1; 8 bases are a match to TRBD1. The CDR3 length is 15 residues. Germline values: CDR1 DFQATT, CDR2 SNEGSKA (reference sequence). Trimming removed 4 bases from V and 6 bases from J; junction bases left unmatched: 13. CDR3 in DNA: TGCAGTGCTACATCTCCGAGGGGGGACAGGAATGGCTACACCTTC. It codes for CSATSPRGDRNGYTF.

The chain employs TRBV4-2 and TRBJ1-2, with D maybe TRBD1 (5 bases). The CDR3 extends over 14 amino acids. V lost 2 bases to trimming and J lost 8 bases, with 15 bases between them. Germline CDR1 LGHNA, CDR2 YNFKEQ. The chain's CDR3 is CASSQWAGREGYTF. CDR3 DNA: TGTGCCAGCAGCCAATGGGCAGGGCGGGAGGGCTACACCTTC.

The chain employs TRBV11-2 and TRBJ2-7; 14 bases match TRBD2. CDR1 SGHAT and CDR2 FQNNGV come from the germline V gene. V was clipped by 4 bases and J by 7 bases; unmatched bases: 3. The length of the CDR3 is 14 residues. This CDR3 is CASSWGTSGGEQYF. CDR3 coding DNA: TGTGCCAGCAGCTGGGGGACTAGCGGGGGTGAGCAGTACTTC.